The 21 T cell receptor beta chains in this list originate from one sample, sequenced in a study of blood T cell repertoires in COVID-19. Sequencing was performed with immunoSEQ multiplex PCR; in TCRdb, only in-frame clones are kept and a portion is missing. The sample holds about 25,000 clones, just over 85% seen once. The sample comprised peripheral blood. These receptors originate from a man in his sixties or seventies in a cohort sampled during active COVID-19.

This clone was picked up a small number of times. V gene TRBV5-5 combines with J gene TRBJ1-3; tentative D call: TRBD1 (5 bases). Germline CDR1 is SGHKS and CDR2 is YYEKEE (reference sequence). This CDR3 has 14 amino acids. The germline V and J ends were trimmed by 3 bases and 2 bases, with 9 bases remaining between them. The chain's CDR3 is CASSSGGTGNTIYF. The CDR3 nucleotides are TGTGCCAGCAGCTCCGGGGGGACTGGAAACACCATATATTTT.

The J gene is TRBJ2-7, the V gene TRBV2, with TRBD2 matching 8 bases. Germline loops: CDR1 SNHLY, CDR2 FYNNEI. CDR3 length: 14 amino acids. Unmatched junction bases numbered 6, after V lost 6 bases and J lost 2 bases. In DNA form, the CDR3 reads TGTGCCAGCAGAACAACTAGCGGAGCCTACGAGCAGTACTTC. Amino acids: CASRTTSGAYEQYF.

This chain's CDR3 is CASSIAGTGGGTEAFF. The CDR3 coding sequence is TGTGCCAGCAGCATCGCCGGGACAGGGGGCGGCACTGAAGCTTTCTTT. This rearrangement joins TRBV7-3 to TRBJ1-1; 12 bases match TRBD1. CDR1 is SGHTA, CDR2 FQGTGA, per germline. The CDR3 length is 16 residues. Trimming cost V 5 bases and J 4 bases; bases outside gene matches: 8. Full variable domain (missing parts from reference TRBV7-3 and TRBJ1-1): GAGVSQTPSNKVTEKGKYVELRCDPISGHTALYWYRQSLGQGPEFLIYFQGTGAADDSGLPNDRFFAVRPEGSVSTLKIQRTERGDSAVYLCASSIAGTGGGTEAFFGQGTRLTVV.

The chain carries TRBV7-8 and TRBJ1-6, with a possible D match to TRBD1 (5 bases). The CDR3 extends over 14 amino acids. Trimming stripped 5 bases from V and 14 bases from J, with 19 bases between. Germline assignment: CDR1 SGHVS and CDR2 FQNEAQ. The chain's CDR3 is CASSPRSGGRALHF. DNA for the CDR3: TGTGCCAGCAGCCCCCGGTCCGGGGGTCGGGCCCTCCACTTT.

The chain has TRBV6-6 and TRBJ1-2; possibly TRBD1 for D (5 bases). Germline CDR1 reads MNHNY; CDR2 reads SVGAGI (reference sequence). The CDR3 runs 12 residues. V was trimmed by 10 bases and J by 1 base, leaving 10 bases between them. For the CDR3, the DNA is TGTGCCACCAGACAGCTTAACTATGGCTACACCTTC. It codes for CATRQLNYGYTF.

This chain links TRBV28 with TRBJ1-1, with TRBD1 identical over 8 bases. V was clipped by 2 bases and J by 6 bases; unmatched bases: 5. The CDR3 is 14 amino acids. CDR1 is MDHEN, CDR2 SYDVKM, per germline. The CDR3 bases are TGTGCCAGCAGTTTACTCGACAGGGGCCCTGAAGCTTTCTTT. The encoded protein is CASSLLDRGPEAFF. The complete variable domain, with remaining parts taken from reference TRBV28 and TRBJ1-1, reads DVKVTQSSRYLVKRTGEKVFLECVQDMDHENMFWYRQDPGLGLRLIYFSYDVKMKEKGDIPEGYSVSREKKERFSLILESASTNQTSMYLCASSLLDRGPEAFFGQGTRLTVV.

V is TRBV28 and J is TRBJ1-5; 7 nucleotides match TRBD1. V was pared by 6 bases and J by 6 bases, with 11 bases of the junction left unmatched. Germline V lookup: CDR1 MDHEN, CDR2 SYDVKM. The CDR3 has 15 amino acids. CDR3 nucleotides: TGTGCCAGCAGACGAGACAGGGCCCGAGGTCAGCCCCAGCATTTT. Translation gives CASRRDRARGQPQHF.

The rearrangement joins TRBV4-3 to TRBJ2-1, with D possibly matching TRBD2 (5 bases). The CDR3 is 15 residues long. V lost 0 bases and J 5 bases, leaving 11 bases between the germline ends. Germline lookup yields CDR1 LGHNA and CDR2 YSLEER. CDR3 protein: CASSQERRDDNEQFF. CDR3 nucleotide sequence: TGCGCCAGCAGCCAAGAACGACGGGATGACAATGAGCAGTTCTTC.

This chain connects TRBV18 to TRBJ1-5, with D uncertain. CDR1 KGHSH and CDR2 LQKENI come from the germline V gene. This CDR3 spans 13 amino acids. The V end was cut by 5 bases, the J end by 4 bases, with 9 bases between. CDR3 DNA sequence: TGTGCCAGCTCATCCGGGGTGAATCAGCCCCAGCATTTT. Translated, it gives CASSSGVNQPQHF.

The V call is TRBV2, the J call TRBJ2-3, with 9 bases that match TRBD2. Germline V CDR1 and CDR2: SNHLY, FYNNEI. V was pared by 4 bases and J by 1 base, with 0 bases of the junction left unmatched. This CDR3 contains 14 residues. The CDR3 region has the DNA TGTGCCAGCAGTGGGACTAGCGGCACAGATACGCAGTATTTT. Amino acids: CASSGTSGTDTQYF.

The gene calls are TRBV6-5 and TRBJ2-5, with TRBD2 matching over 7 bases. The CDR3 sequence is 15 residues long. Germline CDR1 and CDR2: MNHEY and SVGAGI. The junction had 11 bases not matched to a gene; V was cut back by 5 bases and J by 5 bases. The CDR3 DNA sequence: TGTGCCAGCAGTCCCCTGGGGGGGAGAGGGGAGACCCAGTACTTC. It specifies CASSPLGGRGETQYF.

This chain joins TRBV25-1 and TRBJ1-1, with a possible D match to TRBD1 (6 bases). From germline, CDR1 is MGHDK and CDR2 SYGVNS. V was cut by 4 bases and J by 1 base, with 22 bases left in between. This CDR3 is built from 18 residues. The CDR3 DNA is TGTGCCAGCAGTGCAGTCTTTGGGCTTGGGGGCTCGAACACTGAAGCTTTCTTT. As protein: CASSAVFGLGGSNTEAFF.

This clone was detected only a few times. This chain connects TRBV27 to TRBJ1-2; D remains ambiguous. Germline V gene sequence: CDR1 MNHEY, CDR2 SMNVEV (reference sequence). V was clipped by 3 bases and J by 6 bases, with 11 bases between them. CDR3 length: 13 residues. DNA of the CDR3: TGTGCCAGCAGTTTCTCGGGGTTGGATGGCTACACCTTC. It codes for CASSFSGLDGYTF.

The CDR3 spells CASSDRGLVRYEQYF. CDR3 bases: TGTGCCAGCAGTGACAGGGGTCTCGTAAGGTACGAGCAGTACTTC. This chain uses TRBV6-4 with TRBJ2-7; TRBD1 is a possible D gene (5 bases). Per germline, CDR1 MRHNA and CDR2 SNTAGT. Trimming took off 2 bases at V and 4 bases at J, with 15 bases between the two ends. CDR3 length: 15 residues.

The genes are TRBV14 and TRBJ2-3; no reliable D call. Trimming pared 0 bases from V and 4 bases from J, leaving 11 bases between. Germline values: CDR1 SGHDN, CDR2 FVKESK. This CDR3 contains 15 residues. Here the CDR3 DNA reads TGTGCCAGCAGCCAAGATAGAGGTTTGGCAGATACGCAGTATTTT. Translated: CASSQDRGLADTQYF.

The CDR3 loop reads CASSPRTGARNNEQFF. The CDR3 DNA sequence: TGTGCCAGCAGCCCAAGGACAGGGGCACGAAACAATGAGCAGTTCTTC. The rearrangement joins TRBV9 to TRBJ2-1, with 9 bases identical to TRBD1. V was clipped by 4 bases and J by 5 bases; unmatched bases: 10. CDR1 is SGDLS, CDR2 YYNGEE, per germline. This CDR3 is built from 16 residues.

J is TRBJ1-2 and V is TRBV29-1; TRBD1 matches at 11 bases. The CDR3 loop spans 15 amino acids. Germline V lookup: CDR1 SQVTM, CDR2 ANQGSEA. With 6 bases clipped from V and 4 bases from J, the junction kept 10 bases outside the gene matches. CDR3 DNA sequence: TGCAGCGTACTGGAAGGGACAGGGGGAGGCTATGGCTACACCTTC. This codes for CSVLEGTGGGYGYTF.

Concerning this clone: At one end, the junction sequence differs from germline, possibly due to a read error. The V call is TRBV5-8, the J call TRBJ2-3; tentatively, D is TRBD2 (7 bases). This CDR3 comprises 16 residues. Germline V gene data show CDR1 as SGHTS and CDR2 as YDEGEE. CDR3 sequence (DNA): TGTGCCAGCAGCTTCTCGCGGGGGCTCCCGGTAGATACGCAGTGTTTT. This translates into CASSFSRGLPVDTQCF. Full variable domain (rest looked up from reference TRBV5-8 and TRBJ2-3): EAGVTQSPTHLIKTRGQQATLRCSPISGHTSVYWYQQALGLGLQFLLWYDEGEERNRGNFPPRFSGRQFPNYSSELNVNALELEDSALYLCASSFSRGLPVDTQCFGPGTRLTVL.

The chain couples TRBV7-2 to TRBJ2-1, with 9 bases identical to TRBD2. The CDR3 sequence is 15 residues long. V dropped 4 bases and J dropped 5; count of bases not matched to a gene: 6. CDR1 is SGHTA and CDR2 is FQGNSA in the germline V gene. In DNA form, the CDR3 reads TGTGCCAGCAGCTCCAGCGGGAGGAGTAACAATGAGCAGTTCTTC. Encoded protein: CASSSSGRSNNEQFF.

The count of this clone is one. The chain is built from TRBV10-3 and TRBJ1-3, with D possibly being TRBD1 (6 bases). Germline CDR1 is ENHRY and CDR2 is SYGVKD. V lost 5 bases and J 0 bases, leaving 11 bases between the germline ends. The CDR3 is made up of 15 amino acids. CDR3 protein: CAISKGGGSGNTIYF. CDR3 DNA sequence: TGTGCCATCAGTAAAGGGGGGGGCTCTGGAAACACCATATATTTT.

Here the CDR3 DNA reads TGCAGTGGGTTCGAGTATGGCTACACCTTC. Protein product: CSGFEYGYTF. This chain uses TRBV20-1 with TRBJ1-2; no reliable D call. Trimming took 7 bases from V and 5 from J, leaving 8 bases between them. The germline CDR1 and CDR2 sequences are DFQATT and SNEGSKA (reference sequence). The CDR3 runs 10 residues.